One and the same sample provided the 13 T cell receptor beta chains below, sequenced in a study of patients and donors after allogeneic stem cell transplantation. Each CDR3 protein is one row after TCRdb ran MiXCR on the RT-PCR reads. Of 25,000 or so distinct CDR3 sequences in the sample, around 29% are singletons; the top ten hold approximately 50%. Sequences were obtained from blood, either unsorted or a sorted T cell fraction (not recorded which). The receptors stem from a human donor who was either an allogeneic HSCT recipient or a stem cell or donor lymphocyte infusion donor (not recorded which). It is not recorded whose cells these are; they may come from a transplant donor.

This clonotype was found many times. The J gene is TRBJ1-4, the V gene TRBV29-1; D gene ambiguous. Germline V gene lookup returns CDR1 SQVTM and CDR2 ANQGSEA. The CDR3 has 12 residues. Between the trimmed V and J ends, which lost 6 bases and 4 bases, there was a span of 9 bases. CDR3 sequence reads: CSVYSLNEKLFF. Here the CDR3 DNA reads TGCAGCGTATACAGCCTTAATGAAAAACTGTTTTTT.

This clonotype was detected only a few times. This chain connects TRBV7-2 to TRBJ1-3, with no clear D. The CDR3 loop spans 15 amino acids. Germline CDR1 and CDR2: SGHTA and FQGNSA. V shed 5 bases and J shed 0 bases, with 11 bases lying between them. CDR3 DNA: TGTGCCAGCAGCGTACGGGTCCTCTCTGGAAACACCATATATTTT. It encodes CASSVRVLSGNTIYF.

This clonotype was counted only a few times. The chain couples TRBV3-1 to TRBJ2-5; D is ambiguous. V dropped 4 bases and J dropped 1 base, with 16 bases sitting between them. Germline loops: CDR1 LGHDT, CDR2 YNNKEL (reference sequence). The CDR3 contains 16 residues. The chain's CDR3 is CASSPLTGLLQETQYF. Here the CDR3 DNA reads TGTGCCAGCAGCCCCCTCACCGGGTTGCTCCAAGAGACCCAGTACTTC.

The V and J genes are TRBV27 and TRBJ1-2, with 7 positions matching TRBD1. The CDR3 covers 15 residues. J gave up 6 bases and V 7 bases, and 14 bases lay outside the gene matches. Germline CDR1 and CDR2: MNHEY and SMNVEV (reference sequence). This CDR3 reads CASTSRQDRADGYTF. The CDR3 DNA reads TGTGCCAGCACCTCCCGCCAAGACAGGGCGGATGGCTACACCTTC.

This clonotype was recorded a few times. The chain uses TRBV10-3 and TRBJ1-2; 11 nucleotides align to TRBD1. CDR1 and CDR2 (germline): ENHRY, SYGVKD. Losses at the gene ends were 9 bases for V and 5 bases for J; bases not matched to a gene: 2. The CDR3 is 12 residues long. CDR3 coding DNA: TGTGCCATAGGGACAGGGGGTTATGGCTACACCTTC. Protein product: CAIGTGGYGYTF.

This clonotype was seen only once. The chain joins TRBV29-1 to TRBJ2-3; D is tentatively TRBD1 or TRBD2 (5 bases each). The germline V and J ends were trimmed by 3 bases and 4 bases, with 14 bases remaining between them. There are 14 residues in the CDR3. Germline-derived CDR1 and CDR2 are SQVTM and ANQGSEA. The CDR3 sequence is CSVEKGVGADTQYF. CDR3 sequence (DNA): TGCAGCGTTGAGAAGGGTGTGGGGGCAGATACGCAGTATTTT.

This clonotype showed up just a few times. CDR3 DNA: TGCAGTGCTAGAAGACAGGGCTCACCCCTCCACTTT. Amino acid sequence: CSARRQGSPLHF. This rearrangement joins TRBV20-1 to TRBJ1-6; 7 bases fit TRBD1. The CDR3 spans 12 residues. CDR1 and CDR2 (germline): DFQATT, SNEGSKA (reference sequence). Trimming took 2 bases from V and 10 from J; bases not matched to a gene: 2.

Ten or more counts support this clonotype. The CDR3 DNA sequence: TGCGCCAGCAGCTTAATGCAGGGGGCTGAAGCTTTCTTT. Protein sequence: CASSLMQGAEAFF. This chain connects TRBV5-1 to TRBJ1-1; 7 bases are shared with TRBD1. This CDR3 is 13 amino acids long. Trimming cost V 2 bases and J 6 bases; bases outside gene matches: 4. The germline gives CDR1 SGHRS, CDR2 YFSETQ.

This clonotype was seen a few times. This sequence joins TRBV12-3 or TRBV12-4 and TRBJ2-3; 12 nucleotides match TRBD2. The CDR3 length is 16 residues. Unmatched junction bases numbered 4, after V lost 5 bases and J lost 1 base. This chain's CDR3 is CASSPRLAGGTDTQYF. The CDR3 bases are TGTGCCAGCAGTCCCCGACTAGCGGGGGGCACAGATACGCAGTATTTT.

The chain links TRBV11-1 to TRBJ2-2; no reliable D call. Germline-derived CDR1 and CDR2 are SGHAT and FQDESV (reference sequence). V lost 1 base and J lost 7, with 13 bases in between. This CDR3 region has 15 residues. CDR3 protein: CASSLGERGDGELFF. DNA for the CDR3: TGTGCCAGCAGCTTAGGGGAAAGAGGTGACGGGGAGCTGTTTTTT.

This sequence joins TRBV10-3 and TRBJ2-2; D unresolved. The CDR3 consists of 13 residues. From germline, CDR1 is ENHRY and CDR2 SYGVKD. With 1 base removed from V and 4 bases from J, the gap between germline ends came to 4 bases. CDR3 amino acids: CAISEWVTGELFF. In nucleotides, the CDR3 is TGTGCCATCAGTGAGTGGGTCACCGGGGAGCTGTTTTTT.

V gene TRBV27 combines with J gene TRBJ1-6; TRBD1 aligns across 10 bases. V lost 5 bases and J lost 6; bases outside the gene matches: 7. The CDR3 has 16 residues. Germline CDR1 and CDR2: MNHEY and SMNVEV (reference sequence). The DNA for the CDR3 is TGTGCCAGCAGTCTCTGGACAGGGGGTTCTAATTCACCCCTCCACTTT. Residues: CASSLWTGGSNSPLHF.

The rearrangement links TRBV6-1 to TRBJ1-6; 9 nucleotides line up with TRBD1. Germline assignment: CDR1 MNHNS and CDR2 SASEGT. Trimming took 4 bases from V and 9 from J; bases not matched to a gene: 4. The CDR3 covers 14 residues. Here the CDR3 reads CASSVRQGGSPLHF. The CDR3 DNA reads TGTGCCAGCAGTGTAAGACAGGGGGGTTCACCCCTCCACTTT.